This TCR beta chain derives from a study of molecular identifiers for immune sequencing clone quantification. Whole-study context: Split five ways in replicates, RNA from around 20,000 or 99,000 naive CD8 cells had four portions sequenced.

The length of the CDR3 is 13 residues. The germline V gene has CDR1 SGHVS and CDR2 FNYEAQ. Trimming took off 6 bases at V and 0 bases at J, with 5 bases between the two ends. Generation of bulk TCR libraries relied on previously described methods and listed TCR primers. A single record per CDR3 protein comes from TCRdb applying MiXCR to the PCR reads. This repertoire shows about half a million distinct CDR3 sequences, about 25% found once; its top ten account for 0.7% to 0.9%. Of note for this clonotype: What it binds is not known.

General study findings and limits: Even with some 960,000 naive cells present, spiked Jurkat TCR RNA from one cell was reportedly detectable.

Construction of naive CD8 libraries employed about 18,000 to 1,100,000 sorted cells together with 10%, 30% or 50% RNA. V usage is TRBV7-6 and J usage is TRBJ2-2; no clear D. The receptor's source is a human donor in good health. Some libraries in this study had Jurkat cell RNA spiked in. Material for sequencing was naive CD8+ T cells from blood, with Jurkat cell RNA spiked in. Stated subset: FACS-sorted CD8+CD4-CCR7+CD45RA+ naive T cells. Here the CDR3 reads CASRLPNTGELFF. The CDR3 region has the DNA TGTGCCAGCAGACTACCGAACACCGGGGAGCTGTTTTTT. The entire variable domain, with the rest obtained from reference TRBV7-6 and TRBJ2-2, is as follows: GAGVSQSPRYKVTKRGQDVALRCDPISGHVSLYWYRQALGQGPEFLTYFNYEAQQDKSGLPNDRFSAERPEGSISTLTIQRTEQRDSAMYRCASRLPNTGELFFGEGSRLTVL.